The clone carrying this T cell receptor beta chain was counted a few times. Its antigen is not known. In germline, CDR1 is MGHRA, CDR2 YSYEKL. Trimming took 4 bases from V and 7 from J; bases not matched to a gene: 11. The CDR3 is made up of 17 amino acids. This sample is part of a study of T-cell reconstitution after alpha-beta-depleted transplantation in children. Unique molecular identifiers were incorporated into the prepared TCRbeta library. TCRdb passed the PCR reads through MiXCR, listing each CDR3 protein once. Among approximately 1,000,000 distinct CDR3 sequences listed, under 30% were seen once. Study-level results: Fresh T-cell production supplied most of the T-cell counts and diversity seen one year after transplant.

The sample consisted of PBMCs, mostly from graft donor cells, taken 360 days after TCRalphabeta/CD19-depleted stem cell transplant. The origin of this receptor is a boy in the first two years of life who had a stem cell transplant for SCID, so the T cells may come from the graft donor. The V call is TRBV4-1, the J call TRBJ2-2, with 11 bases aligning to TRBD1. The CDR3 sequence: CASSRPREGQGVGELFF. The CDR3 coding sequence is TGCGCCAGCAGCCGACCACGCGAGGGACAGGGGGTCGGGGAGCTGTTTTTT.